Listed below are T cell receptor beta chains from one sample, sequenced in a study of PD-1 blockade in classical Hodgkin lymphoma. Clones were read by immunoSEQ multiplex PCR, and TCRdb kept only the in-frame ones, dropping some. The data show 28,000 or so clones, around 67% seen once. Source: peripheral blood mononuclear cells (PBMCs), taken before the second cycle of nivolumab. The receptors derive from a human donor with classical Hodgkin lymphoma. The CDR3 runs from the conserved cysteine through the conserved F or W. The D gene is left open where the match is weak. Only some rows state a clone size, as once, few, many or a class for expanded clones.

TRBJ1-1,TRBV29-1,-,-,TGCAGCGGTGGGGGGGGCCGGACTGAAGCTTTCTTT,CSGGGGRTEAFF
TRBJ2-7,TRBV18,TRBD1,-,TGTGCCAGCTCACGTACCGGGACAGATGGCGAGCAGTACTTC,CASSRTGTDGEQYF
TRBJ2-5,TRBV4-3,-,few,TGCGCCAGCAGCCGCTACAGGGAAGACCAAGAGACCCAGTACTTC,CASSRYREDQETQYF
TRBJ2-7,TRBV2,-,-,TGTGCCAGCAGAGCGGACAGTCTAACCTCCTACGAGCAGTACTTC,CASRADSLTSYEQYF
TRBJ1-6,TRBV7-9,-,few,TGTGCCAGCAGCGCAGTAGAGCGGGGGCACAGTTCACCCCTCCACTTT,CASSAVERGHSSPLHF
TRBJ2-3,TRBV6-5,TRBD2,-,TGTGCCGGCAAGACTAGCGGTCACGATACGCAGTATTTT,CAGKTSGHDTQYF
TRBJ1-5,TRBV27,TRBD1,-,TGTGCCAGCAGTGGACAGGGGGTAAATCAGCCCCAGCATTTT,CASSGQGVNQPQHF
TRBJ2-7,TRBV2,TRBD1,-,TGTGCCAGCAGACACAGGGGGTCCTACGAGCAGTACTTC,CASRHRGSYEQYF
TRBJ1-2,TRBV7-2,-,medium-sized,TGTGCCAGCAGCCTCAGCCCTTCGGGCTACACCTTC,CASSLSPSGYTF
TRBJ1-1,TRBV28,-,-,TGTGCCAGCAGTTCCCCTCCCATGAACACTGAAGCTTTCTTT,CASSSPPMNTEAFF
TRBJ2-7,TRBV30,-,-,TGTGCCTGGATCTCGGTCCGGACAGCGTACTTC,CAWISVRTAYF
TRBJ2-1,TRBV18,-,-,TGTGCCAGCTCACCACCGGGGCGGACAGCCTACAATGAGCAGTTCTTC,CASSPPGRTAYNEQFF
TRBJ2-1,TRBV28,TRBD2,-,TGTGCCAGCAGTTCGATGGGGCCCGGGACTAGCGATAGCTCCTACAATGAGCAGTTCTTC,CASSSMGPGTSDSSYNEQFF
TRBJ1-5,TRBV9,-,-,TGTGCCAGCAGCGTAGAAAGACTAAGCAATCAGCCCCAGCATTTT,CASSVERLSNQPQHF
TRBJ2-7,TRBV7-6,-,-,TGTGCCAGCAGCTTAGCGACAGGGACTTACGAGCAGTACTTC,CASSLATGTYEQYF